The sequence of this T cell receptor (beta chain) was determined in a study of human T cells and chemical hapten exposure (dated by TCRdb to the early 2020s). Study-wide context: For sensitization, 2% DPC in acetone was applied to a roughly 2 cm by roughly 2 cm area of upper inner arm skin. Throughout the roughly 25-week study period, patients were also given weekly therapeutic DPC doses on the scalp. Patch testing was performed on the upper back with Finn chambers containing 0.01% DPC, and the patch tests were scored after 6 days according to International Contact Dermatitis Research Group standards. Most of the patients in the cohort were female, and the cohort covered alopecia areata with under or over 50% scalp involvement, alopecia totalis and alopecia universalis. Libraries were pooled for sequencing, and per-sample TCR yields varied mainly because of small differences in library volumes within the pool. Peripheral blood TCR repertoire changes were tracked in vivo in alopecia patients during primary and secondary sensitization to the hapten diphenylcyclopropenone (DPC). Blood samples were taken from patients before sensitization (week 0) and at 2, 6 and about 24 weeks after DPC sensitization. For TCR sequencing, blood came from 25 to 35 alopecia patients at anywhere from one to four time points (pre-sensitization, 2, 6 and 24 weeks). General conclusions and limits of the study: Repeated subsampling changed both the strength of the expansion versus patch-test correlation and the threshold at which the correlation became significant. Significantly more large CDR3 similarity clusters were formed by expanded TCRs than by pre-sensitization or healthy control sets, consistent with antigen-driven responses. The number of PT1 expanded TCRs positively correlated with patch test score, significant at thresholds 8, 16 and 32 but not 4. Alopecia, a presumed autoimmune disease, was present in all patients, so the immune response of the patients might differ from that of healthy individuals. DPC sensitization did not change the number of TCRs with a frequency above 1 in 1000, and there was no evidence of changes in global repertoire structure.

Library method: RACE. TCRdb shows the sequencer as NextSeq 500. During library preparation, unique molecular identifiers were attached to individual cDNA molecules so that TCRs could be counted in a quantitative, reproducible way. Each blood RNA sample was used to sequence both TCR alpha and TCR beta chains. From the authors' description of their analysis: Samples had a median of roughly 100,000 TCRs, with a range from about 23,224 to 750,000. The Decombinator software suite was used to annotate the V, J and CDR3 of the TCR reads. Every sample was subsampled to the same number of TCRs (28,000) for the PS versus PT1 abundance plots. TCRs were defined as expanded if absent before sensitization and observed at least eight times at the 2-week time point. In-frame beta chains were kept once TCRdb had trimmed the public reads at Q25 with fastp and called clones with MiXCR. Each entry is one CDR3 protein sequence, shown with its most common DNA and genes. TCRdb's processing, not the study's, gives the V and J calls here. For this sample there are about 110,000 distinct CDR3 sequences; 9% to 15% appear just once. The ten largest clones capture roughly 1.5% of the sample.

Trimming removed 0 bases from V and 3 bases from J, leaving 15 bases between the germline ends. The CDR3 goes from the cysteine to the phenylalanine over 16 residues. The entry retains the CDR3 DNA only, 48 bases that are in frame from base 1. Per the germline V gene, MGHRA is the CDR1 and YSYEKL is the CDR2. Of note for this clonotype: Its antigen remains unidentified. Base qualities are not recorded, but no much larger clone differs from it by a single base.

In light of the paper, this sample's time point label describes: pre-sensitization, week 0. The label giving this sample's treatment or condition can be read as: therapeutic diphenylcyclopropenone sensitization with weekly scalp DPC. At every patch-test visit, the blood draw took place before the patch test was put on. Patients were eligible if aged 18 to 70, diagnosed with alopecia and judged suitable for DPC therapy, and pregnant patients were excluded. Total RNA was extracted from unfractionated whole blood that had been collected in Tempus Blood RNA tubes. The material sequenced was whole blood, taken in connection with sensitization to the hapten diphenylcyclopropenone (DPC). The receptor was derived from a woman aged 45-59 years with alopecia areata. Some clones in this sample may be carry-over from other donors' samples. Recombination joined TRBV4-1 with TRBJ2-7; TRBD1 is a possible D gene, resting on 7 matching bases. The CDR3 reads as follows: CASSQDPGDSLYEQYF. The bases read TGCGCCAGCAGCCAAGATCCGGGGGACAGCCTCTACGAGCAGTACTTC.